This T cell receptor beta chain originates from a study of spatial heterogeneity in lung cancer. TCRdb called the 5' RACE reads again in MiXCR, with one record for every CDR3 protein. The repertoire includes roughly 54,000 distinct CDR3 sequences, 6% to 9.5% of them detected once, and more than 10% sits in the top ten. Time point: sample taken at primary tumor resection. Tumor, nontumor lung or frozen PBMC supplied whole RNA, sequenced without sorting. Untreated early-stage non-small cell lung cancer patients, roughly 75 in total, were the donors. This clonotype has just a few counts. This sequence originates from a female donor with early-stage non-small cell lung cancer. The source was PBMCs, collected at surgery.

This CDR3 is CASSQDLWGGDNEQFF. The CDR3 DNA reads TGCGCCAGCAGCCAAGATCTGTGGGGGGGAGACAATGAGCAGTTCTTC. This chain links TRBV4-3 with TRBJ2-1; 7 bases align to TRBD2. This CDR3 has 16 residues. The ends lost 0 bases at V and 5 bases at J; junction bases unmatched: 7. Germline values: CDR1 LGHNA, CDR2 YSLEER.